This TCR beta chain was sequenced during a study of CD8+ T cells in alopecia areata. Study context: Severity scores in treated patients reflected the percentage of scalp affected.

This clone was counted only a few times. Its antigen is undetermined. Once RNA had been extracted, it was reverse transcribed into cDNA to act as the sequencing template. TCRdb keeps only in-frame clones here, not all; method: immunoSEQ multiplex PCR. The sample yields about 270,000 clones, 60% seen once. Whole-study results and caveats: For lesional scalp, especially alopecia totalis/universalis, clonality was higher than in normal scalp. With one nonresponder, baseline CD8+ expansion's link to response remains uncertain.

Stated treatment: oral pan-JAK inhibitor, 5-10 mg twice daily. Alopecia areata patients had lesional scalp punch biopsies and peripheral blood taken from them. This receptor was identified in a human donor with alopecia areata. The sequences come from CD4+ T cells sorted from blood, collected at week 52, from a patient treated with tofacitinib.

The CDR3 protein is CASSTRTGAFYNEQFF. In DNA form, the CDR3 reads TGTGCCAGCAGCACCAGGACAGGGGCTTTCTACAATGAGCAGTTCTTC. This chain links TRBV5-6 with TRBJ2-1, with TRBD1 matching over 9 bases. The germline V gene has CDR1 SGHDT and CDR2 YYEEEE. With 4 bases clipped from V and 3 bases from J, the junction kept 8 bases outside the gene matches. The CDR3 extends over 16 amino acids.